This TCR beta chain came from a study of Graves' ophthalmopathy and Graves' hyperthyroidism (dated by TCRdb to 2016 to 2019). Background for the entire study: Stable hyperthyroidism was defined as no progression to ophthalmopathy within 18 months of follow-up. To tell Graves' ophthalmopathy apart from Graves' hyperthyroidism, and to predict which patients would progress to ophthalmopathy, the study relied on TCR beta repertoire signatures. In total, some 140 blood samples were TCR-sequenced: fewer than 50 ophthalmopathy, 75 hyperthyroidism and roughly 17 hyperthyroidism-to-ophthalmopathy patients. To explore V-J signatures distinguishing ophthalmopathy from hyperthyroidism, a discovery set of under 110 patients (around 42 ophthalmopathy, 57 stable hyperthyroidism) was enrolled. The independent validation cohort included some 19 hyperthyroidism patients plus 17 patients who later progressed from hyperthyroidism to ophthalmopathy. In over five hyperthyroidism patients, T-cell repertoires of thyroid tissue and blood were compared. Following sampling, methimazole starting at 30 mg daily was administered to hyperthyroidism patients, and high-dose intravenous methylprednisolone was administered to ophthalmopathy patients.

From its cysteine to its phenylalanine, the CDR3 spans 12 amino acids. Only the CDR3 DNA stays, 36 bases, in frame from base 1. Relative to germline, V is 7 bases shorter and J is 8 bases shorter, with 15 bases between their ends. The germline V gene (reference sequence) gives CDR1 as LNHDA and CDR2 as SQIVND. For repertoire sequencing, TCR beta CDR3 regions were amplified from RNA transcripts. The first round of RT-PCR was done with HTBI primers and the Qiagen OneStep RT-PCR kit, and was followed by a second round of multiplex PCR, then size selection and purification. Libraries were sequenced on an Illumina HiSeq2000 using paired-end 100 bp reads. Per the authors' processing: SOAPnuke was used to process the reads, removing any read that contained adapters or uncalled bases, had a mean Phred below 15, or lacked an exact match to the constant primer or identifier. COPE v1.2.5 was used to merge the high-quality paired reads. Clonotypes were defined as unique nucleotide sequences and were aligned to IMGT TRB V, D and J references using MiTCR v1.1. Only V-J combinations with frequency above 0.0001 were analysed, covering 98% to 99.2% of repertoires. A TCR clonal expansion and chaos score per V-J combination was defined as the ratio of F50 clonal expansion to chaos observed in the TCRdist matrix. Welch's t-statistics and random forest were used to reduce the features to about 14 V-J combinations, which were then used as input to a naive Bayes classifier. The Morisita-Horn index was used to measure how similar the thyroid and blood repertoires were. TCRdb itself trimmed the public reads at Q25 with fastp, ran MiXCR and retained productive beta chains. Records with the same CDR3 protein are collapsed into one entry carrying the most frequent genes and DNA. The V and J calls, along with clone size, are taken from TCRdb and not from the paper's own processing. This sample has over a million distinct CDR3 sequences in its table, and 35% to 40% of those were observed once. The top ten clones comprise 8.5% to 14% of the sample.

Summary of the overall study and its limitations: In validation, the model predicted ophthalmopathy progression with about 70% sensitivity and less than 80% specificity; more than ten predicted patients were CT-confirmed with GO in a median of 6.5 months. In cross-validation, the 13-signature model distinguished ophthalmopathy from stable hyperthyroidism with 85% to 90% sensitivity and nearly 82% specificity, and in the test set the corresponding values were about 80% and 75%. Sample size was not statistically predetermined, and group allocation was not concealed from the investigators. Among expanded thyroid clonotypes with frequency above 0.001, most also showed up in blood, which suggests that blood repertoires may reflect the thyroid immune response.

The hyperthyroidism patients were 18 to 65 years old and newly diagnosed, with a disease duration of less than 2 months. Patients with other autoimmune diseases, uncontrolled infections, pregnancy or lactation were excluded. Clinical symptoms, serum thyroxine, TRAb, thyroid ultrasound and orbital computed tomography formed the basis of the diagnosis. Trizol reagent was used to extract the total RNA, and its quality was then checked on an Agilent 2100 Bioanalyzer. Many counts were recorded for this clonotype. The antigen it binds to is not known. There are no base qualities to consult, and no much larger clone falls within one base.

This receptor chain uses TRBV19 and TRBJ2-7, and TRBD2 may be the D gene, going by 6 matching bases. The receptor's source is an adult man with Graves' hyperthyroidism. Specimen: peripheral blood or thyroid tissue (not recorded which). In nucleotide form, the sequence is TGTGCCAGTAAACGGAGGGTCACGAAGCAGTACTTC. This is translated as CASKRRVTKQYF. The entire variable domain, with the stretches around the CDR3 drawn from the reference TRBV19 and TRBJ2-7 proteins, is DGGITQSPKYLFRKEGQNVTLSCEQNLNHDAMYWYRQDPGQGLRLIYYSQIVNDFQKGDIAEGYSVSREKKESFPLTVTSAQKNPTAFYLCASKRRVTKQYFGPGTRLTVT.